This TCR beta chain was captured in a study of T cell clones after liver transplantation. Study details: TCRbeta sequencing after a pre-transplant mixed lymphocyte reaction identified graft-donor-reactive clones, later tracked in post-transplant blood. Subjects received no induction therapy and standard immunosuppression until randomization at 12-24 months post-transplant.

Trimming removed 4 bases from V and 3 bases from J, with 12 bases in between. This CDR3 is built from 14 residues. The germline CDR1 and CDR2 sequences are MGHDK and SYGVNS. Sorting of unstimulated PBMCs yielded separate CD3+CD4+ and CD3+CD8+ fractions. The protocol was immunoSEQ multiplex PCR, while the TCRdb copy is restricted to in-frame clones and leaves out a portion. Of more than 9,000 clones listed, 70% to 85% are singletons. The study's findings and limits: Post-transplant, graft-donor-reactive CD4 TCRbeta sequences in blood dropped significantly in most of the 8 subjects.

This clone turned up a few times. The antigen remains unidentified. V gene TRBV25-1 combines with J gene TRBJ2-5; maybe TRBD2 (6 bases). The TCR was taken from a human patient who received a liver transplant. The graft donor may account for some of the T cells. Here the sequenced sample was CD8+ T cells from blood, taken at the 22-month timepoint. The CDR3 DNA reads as TGTGCCAGCAGTGTGAGAGGAGGGGAAGAGACCCAGTACTTC. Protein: CASSVRGGEETQYF.